The present entry profiles one T cell receptor beta chain with its context. Germline CDR1 reads SGHAT; CDR2 reads FQNNGV. CDR3 length: 15 amino acids. V shed 5 bases and J shed 5 bases, with 18 bases lying between them. Generated by immunoSEQ multiplex PCR, the TCRdb table keeps only in-frame clones and is missing some. The sample includes 120,000 to 150,000 clones, more than 90% of them seen just once. The sample originates from a study of control samples from healthy donors and cancer patients. The chain uses TRBV11-2 and TRBJ2-5, with D perhaps being TRBD1 or TRBD2 (5 bases each). The sample consisted of blood. The sequence came from a man aged 25 to 40 in good health. The CDR3 reads CASSTGSRTGETQYF. The CDR3 nucleotides are TGTGCCAGCAGCACAGGATCCCGGACGGGGGAGACCCAGTACTTC.